One and the same sample provided the 15 T cell receptor beta chains below, sequenced in a study of ipilimumab plus nivolumab after autologous stem cell transplantation. Clones were read by immunoSEQ multiplex PCR, and TCRdb kept only the in-frame ones, dropping some. The table includes about 10,000 clones, just under 80% detected once. The sample was PBMCs, taken in a trial of ipilimumab plus nivolumab as post-transplant consolidation. The receptors shown here come from a male donor with diffuse large B-cell lymphoma.

This rearrangement joins TRBV28 to TRBJ1-4; a possible D gene is TRBD1 (5 bases). CDR1 MDHEN and CDR2 SYDVKM come from the germline V gene. V dropped 3 bases and J dropped 0 bases, with 11 bases sitting between them. This CDR3 is built from 16 residues. The CDR3 loop is CASSFDSEATNEKLFF. Here the CDR3 DNA reads TGTGCCAGCAGTTTTGACAGCGAAGCAACTAATGAAAAACTGTTTTTT.

The chain recombines TRBV10-3 with TRBJ2-2; weak D call: TRBD1 (7 bases). V was clipped by 6 bases and J by 6 bases, with 8 bases between them. Per germline, CDR1 ENHRY and CDR2 SYGVKD. The length of the CDR3 is 12 residues. The CDR3 nucleotides are TGTGCCATCAGCAGGGGGGCCGGGGAGCTGTTTTTT. Translation gives CAISRGAGELFF.

This chain links TRBV4-3 with TRBJ1-2; D not resolved. The CDR3 contains 13 residues. V lost 0 bases and J 8 bases, leaving 10 bases between the germline ends. Germline loops: CDR1 LGHNA, CDR2 YSLEER. In DNA, the CDR3 is TGCGCCAGCAGCCAAGATCATTCCTCCGGCTACACCTTC. Translation gives CASSQDHSSGYTF.

The chain recombines TRBV11-2 with TRBJ1-5, with D tentatively TRBD1 (5 bases). Per germline, CDR1 SGHAT and CDR2 FQNNGV. The CDR3 length is 13 residues. Deletions cut 2 bases from V and 5 bases from J, with 7 bases between. This CDR3 is CASSLRDDQPQHF. CDR3 nucleotides: TGTGCCAGCAGCTTAAGGGACGATCAGCCCCAGCATTTT.

This chain joins TRBV4-3 and TRBJ2-7; 9 bases agree with TRBD1. Trimming at V came to 4 bases and at J to 4 bases, leaving 5 bases not matched to a gene. The CDR3 loop spans 14 amino acids. CDR1 and CDR2 (germline): LGHNA, YSLEER. For the CDR3, the DNA is TGCGCCAGCAGCCTTTCGACAGGGGGGTACGAGCAGTACTTC. Amino acid sequence: CASSLSTGGYEQYF.

The chain combines TRBV2 with TRBJ2-1, with D possibly TRBD2 on 5 matching bases. V was pared by 2 bases and J by 10 bases, with 12 bases between. Germline assignment: CDR1 SNHLY and CDR2 FYNNEI. The CDR3 runs 13 residues. CDR3 nucleotide sequence: TGTGCCAGCAGTGAAATTAGCCGGGGAGAGCAGTTCTTC. Encoded protein: CASSEISRGEQFF.

This clone is termed medium-sized (0.01 to 0.1%). The chain uses TRBV2 and TRBJ2-7; D perhaps matches TRBD1 (5 bases). V lost 9 bases and J lost 7, with 16 bases in between. CDR3 length: 12 residues. Looked up from germline, CDR1 is SNHLY and CDR2 is FYNNEI. CDR3 residues: CAREAGFREQYF. CDR3 nucleotide sequence: TGTGCCAGGGAAGCAGGGTTCCGGGAGCAGTACTTC.

This clone is medium-sized by share. J is TRBJ1-5 and V is TRBV19; unclear D gene. There are 15 residues in the CDR3. Looked up from germline, CDR1 is LNHDA and CDR2 is SQIVND (reference sequence). Trimming cost V 6 bases and J 1 base, with 13 bases left between them. The CDR3 DNA reads TGTGCCAGTAGGCAGTTACTCATCAGCAATCAGCCCCAGCATTTT. It encodes CASRQLLISNQPQHF.

The chain couples TRBV15 to TRBJ2-7; no clear D. Germline V lookup: CDR1 LNHNV, CDR2 YYDKDF (reference sequence). V lost 2 bases, J lost 1 base, and 6 bases lay in between. There are 13 residues in the CDR3. The CDR3 DNA reads TGTGCCACCAGCAGACCTGGGTCCTACGAGCAGTACTTC. Its translation: CATSRPGSYEQYF.

This clone was observed a single time. The chain uses TRBV2 and TRBJ1-4, with a possible D match to TRBD1 (6 bases). This CDR3 contains 11 residues. Germline assignment: CDR1 SNHLY and CDR2 FYNNEI. Trimming stripped 6 bases from V and 14 bases from J, with 13 bases between. CDR3 sequence (DNA): TGTGCCAGCAGCGGCGGGCAGGGGCTGTTTTTT. This sequence encodes CASSGGQGLFF.

The CDR3 loop reads CAITGPGYNEQFF. The DNA of the CDR3 is TGTGCCATCACAGGGCCGGGCTACAATGAGCAGTTCTTC. The V call is TRBV10-3, the J call TRBJ2-1; the D gene is possibly TRBD1 (5 bases). In germline, CDR1 is ENHRY, CDR2 SYGVKD. The CDR3 extends over 13 amino acids. V was pared by 7 bases and J by 3 bases, with 10 bases between.

This clone showed up just once. The chain carries TRBV5-1 and TRBJ1-1; unclear D gene. Trimming took 4 bases from V and 12 from J, leaving 37 bases between them. Germline V gene sequence: CDR1 SGHRS, CDR2 YFSETQ. The CDR3 extends over 19 amino acids. CDR3 residues: CASSPMGNGRRVLTPTTFF. In DNA form, the CDR3 reads TGCGCCAGCAGCCCAATGGGGAATGGTAGGAGAGTGCTAACCCCAACGACTTTCTTT.

The chain couples TRBV30 to TRBJ1-5, with 7 bases identical to TRBD1. CDR3 length equals 16 residues. Losses at the gene ends were 0 bases for V and 4 bases for J; bases not matched to a gene: 9. The germline CDR1 and CDR2 sequences are GTSNPN and SVGIG (reference sequence). CDR3 sequence (DNA): TGTGCCTGGAGTGTTCTTTGGACAGGACCAAATCAGCCCCAGCATTTT. This gives the protein CAWSVLWTGPNQPQHF.

Comment on this clone: The junction departs from germline at one end; a sequencing error may be responsible. V and J are TRBV30 and TRBJ1-2; TRBD1 aligns across 12 bases. CDR3 length: 11 residues. Germline V gene data show CDR1 as GTSNPN and CDR2 as SVGIG (reference sequence). For the CDR3, the DNA is TGTGCCTGGAGCCCCGGGACAGGGGGCCAATTC. Translation gives CAWSPGTGGQF.

The J gene is TRBJ2-1, the V gene TRBV2; 9 positions match TRBD1. V lost 6 bases and J lost 3; bases outside the gene matches: 12. The germline V gene has CDR1 SNHLY and CDR2 FYNNEI. The CDR3 covers 17 residues. The CDR3 sequence: CASRKTGGAGYYNEQFF. The CDR3 nucleotides read TGTGCCAGCAGGAAAACAGGGGGCGCGGGTTACTACAATGAGCAGTTCTTC.